This T cell receptor beta chain was observed in a study of blood T cells in healthy people across ages. Study results and limitations: Unknown CMV status may confound age-related changes in expanded clones.

Primers used in a second PCR of about 6 to 12 cycles were a sample-barcoded 5' primer and a J-beta primer mix. TCRdb itself ran the 5' RACE reads through MiXCR, one entry per CDR3 protein. The data contain 1.5 million to 2 million distinct CDR3 sequences, approximately 32% of them singletons. The junction had 10 bases not matched to a gene; V was cut back by 4 bases and J by 2 bases. The CDR3 length is 16 residues. Germline loops: CDR1 MNHEY, CDR2 SMNVEV (reference sequence). This clonotype was picked up a small number of times. Its specificity is not known. Per sample, no less than 5 micrograms of total RNA were extracted.

The specimen was blood. This TCR came from a woman between 25 and 40 years old in good health. This sequence joins TRBV27 and TRBJ2-7; 8 bases line up with TRBD2. CDR3 sequence reads: CASSSATSGSPYEQYF. CDR3 DNA sequence: TGTGCCAGCAGTTCAGCCACTAGCGGTTCTCCCTACGAGCAGTACTTC.